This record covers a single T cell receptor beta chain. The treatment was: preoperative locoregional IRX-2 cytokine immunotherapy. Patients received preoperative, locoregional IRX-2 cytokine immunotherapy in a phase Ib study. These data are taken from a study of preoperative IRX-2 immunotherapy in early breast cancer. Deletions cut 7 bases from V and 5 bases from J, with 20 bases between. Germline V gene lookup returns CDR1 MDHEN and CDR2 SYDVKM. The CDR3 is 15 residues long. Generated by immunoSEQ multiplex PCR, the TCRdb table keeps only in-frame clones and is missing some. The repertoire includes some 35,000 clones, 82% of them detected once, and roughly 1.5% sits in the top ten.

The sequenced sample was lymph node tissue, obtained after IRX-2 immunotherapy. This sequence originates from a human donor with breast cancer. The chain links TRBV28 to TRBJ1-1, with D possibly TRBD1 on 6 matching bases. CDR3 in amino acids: CASTEGGLRGTEAFF. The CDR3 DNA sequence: TGTGCCAGCACCGAAGGGGGACTGAGAGGGACTGAAGCTTTCTTT.